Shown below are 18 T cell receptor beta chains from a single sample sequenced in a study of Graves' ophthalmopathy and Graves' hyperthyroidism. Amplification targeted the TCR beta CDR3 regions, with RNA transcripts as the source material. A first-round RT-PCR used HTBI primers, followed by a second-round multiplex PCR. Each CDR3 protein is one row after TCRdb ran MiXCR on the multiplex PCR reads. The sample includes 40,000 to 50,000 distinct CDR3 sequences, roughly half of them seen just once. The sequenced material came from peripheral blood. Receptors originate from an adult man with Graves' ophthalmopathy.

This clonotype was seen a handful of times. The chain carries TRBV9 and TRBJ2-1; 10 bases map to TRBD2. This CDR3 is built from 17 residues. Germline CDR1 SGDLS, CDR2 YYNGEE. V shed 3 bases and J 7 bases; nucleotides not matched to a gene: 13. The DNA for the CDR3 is TGTGCCAGCAGCGCAACCCTCAGCGGGGGGGCCATGAATGAGCAGTTCTTC. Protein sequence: CASSATLSGGAMNEQFF.

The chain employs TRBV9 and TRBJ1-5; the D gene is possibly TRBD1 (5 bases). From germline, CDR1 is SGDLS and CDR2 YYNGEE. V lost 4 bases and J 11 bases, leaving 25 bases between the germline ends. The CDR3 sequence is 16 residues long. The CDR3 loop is CASSPGGSQVQETQHF. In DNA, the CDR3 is TGTGCCAGCAGCCCCGGGGGGTCCCAAGTCCAAGAGACCCAGCATTTT. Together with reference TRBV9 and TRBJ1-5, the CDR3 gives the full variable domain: DSGVTQTPKHLITATGQRVTLRCSPRSGDLSVYWYQQSLDQGLQFLIQYYNGEERAKGNILERFSAQQFPDLHSELNLSSLELGDSALYFCASSPGGSQVQETQHFGDGTRLSIL.

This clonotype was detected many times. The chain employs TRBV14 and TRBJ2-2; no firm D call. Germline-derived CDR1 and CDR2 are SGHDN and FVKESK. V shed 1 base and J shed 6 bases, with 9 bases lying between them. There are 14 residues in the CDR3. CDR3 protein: CASSQGRRSGELFF. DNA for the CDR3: TGTGCCAGCAGCCAAGGACGAAGGTCCGGGGAGCTGTTTTTT. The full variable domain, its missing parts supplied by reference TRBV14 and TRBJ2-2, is EAGVTQFPSHSVIEKGQTVTLRCDPISGHDNLYWYRRVMGKEIKFLLHFVKESKQDESGMPNNRFLAERTGGTYSTLKVQPAELEDSGVYFCASSQGRRSGELFFGEGSRLTVL.

The DNA for the CDR3 is TGTGCCAGCAGTGGGGGGGGCGGGAATAATTCACCCCTCCACTTT. The encoded protein is CASSGGGGNNSPLHF. The J gene is TRBJ1-6, the V gene TRBV9; maybe TRBD1 (6 bases). V was trimmed by 5 bases and J by 5 bases, leaving 14 bases between them. The CDR3 covers 15 residues. Germline CDR1 and CDR2: SGDLS and YYNGEE. Together with reference TRBV9 and TRBJ1-6, the CDR3 gives the full variable domain: DSGVTQTPKHLITATGQRVTLRCSPRSGDLSVYWYQQSLDQGLQFLIQYYNGEERAKGNILERFSAQQFPDLHSELNLSSLELGDSALYFCASSGGGGNNSPLHFGNGTRLTVT.

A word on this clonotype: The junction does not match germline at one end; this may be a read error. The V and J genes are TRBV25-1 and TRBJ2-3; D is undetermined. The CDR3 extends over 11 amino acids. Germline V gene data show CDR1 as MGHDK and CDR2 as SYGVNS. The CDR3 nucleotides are TGTGCCGGCAGTGCAGTAGATTCGCAGTATTTT. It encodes CAGSAVDSQYF.

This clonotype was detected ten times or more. In DNA form, the CDR3 reads TGTGCCAGCAGTTCCGGGACGGTCTTTCATGGCTACACCTTC. Protein product: CASSSGTVFHGYTF. The chain employs TRBV12-3 or TRBV12-4 and TRBJ1-2; a possible D gene is TRBD1 (5 bases). This CDR3 is built from 14 residues. The V end lost 4 bases, the J end lost 6 bases, and 15 bases lay between the germline ends.

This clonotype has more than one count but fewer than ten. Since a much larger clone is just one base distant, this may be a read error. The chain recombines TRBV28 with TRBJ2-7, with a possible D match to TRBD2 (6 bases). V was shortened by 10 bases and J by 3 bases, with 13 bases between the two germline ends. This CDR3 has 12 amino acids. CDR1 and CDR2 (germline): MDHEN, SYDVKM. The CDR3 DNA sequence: TGTGCCACCGCTGGCGGGGACTACGAGCAGTACTTC. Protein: CATAGGDYEQYF. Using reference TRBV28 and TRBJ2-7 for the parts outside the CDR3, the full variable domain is DVKVTQSSRYLVKRTGEKVFLECVQDMDHENMFWYRQDPGLGLRLIYFSYDVKMKEKGDIPEGYSVSREKKERFSLILESASTNQTSMYLCATAGGDYEQYFGPGTRLTVT.

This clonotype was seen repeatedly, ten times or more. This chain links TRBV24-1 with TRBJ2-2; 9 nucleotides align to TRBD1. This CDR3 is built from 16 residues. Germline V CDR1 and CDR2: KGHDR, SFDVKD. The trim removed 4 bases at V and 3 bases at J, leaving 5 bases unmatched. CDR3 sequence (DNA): TGTGCCACCAGTGACGCGACAGGGGGGGACACCGGGGAGCTGTTTTTT. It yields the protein CATSDATGGDTGELFF.

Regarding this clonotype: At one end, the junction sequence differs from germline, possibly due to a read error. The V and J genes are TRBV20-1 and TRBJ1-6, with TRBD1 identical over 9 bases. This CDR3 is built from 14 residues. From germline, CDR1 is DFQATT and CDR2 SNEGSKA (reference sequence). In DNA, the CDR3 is TGCAGTGTTAGAAGGGACAGGGTTTATTCACCCCTCCACTTT. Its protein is CSVRRDRVYSPLHF.

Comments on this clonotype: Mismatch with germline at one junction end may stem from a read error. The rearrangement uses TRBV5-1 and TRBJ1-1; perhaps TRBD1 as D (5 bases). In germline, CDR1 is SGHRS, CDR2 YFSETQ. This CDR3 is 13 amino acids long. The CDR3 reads CVSSSGVDTEAFF. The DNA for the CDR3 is TGCGTCAGCAGTTCGGGGGTGGATACTGAAGCTTTCTTT.

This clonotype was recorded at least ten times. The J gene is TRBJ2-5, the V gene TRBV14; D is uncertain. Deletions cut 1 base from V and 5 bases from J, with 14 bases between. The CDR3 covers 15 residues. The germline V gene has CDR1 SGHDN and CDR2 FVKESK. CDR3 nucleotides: TGTGCCAGCAGCCAAGTAAGAGGTCACGGGGAGACCCAGTACTTC. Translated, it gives CASSQVRGHGETQYF.

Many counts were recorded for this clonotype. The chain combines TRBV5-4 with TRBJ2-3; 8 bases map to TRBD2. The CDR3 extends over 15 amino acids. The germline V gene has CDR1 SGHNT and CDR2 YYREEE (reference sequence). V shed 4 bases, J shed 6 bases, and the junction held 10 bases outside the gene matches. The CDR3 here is CASSTRRGGTDTQYF. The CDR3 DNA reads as TGTGCCAGCAGCACGCGACGGGGGGGGACTGATACGCAGTATTTT.

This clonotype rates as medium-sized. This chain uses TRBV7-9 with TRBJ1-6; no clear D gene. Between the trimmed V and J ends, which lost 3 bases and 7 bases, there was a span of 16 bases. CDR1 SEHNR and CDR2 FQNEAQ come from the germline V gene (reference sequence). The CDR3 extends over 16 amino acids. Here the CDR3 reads CASSLVGEGANSPLHF. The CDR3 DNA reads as TGTGCCAGCAGCTTGGTCGGGGAGGGTGCAAATTCACCCCTCCACTTT. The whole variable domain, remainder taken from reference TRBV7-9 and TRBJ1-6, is DTGVSQNPRHKITKRGQNVTFRCDPISEHNRLYWYRQTLGQGPEFLTYFQNEAQLEKSRLLSDRFSAERPKGSFSTLEIQRTEQGDSAMYLCASSLVGEGANSPLHFGNGTRLTVT.

CDR3 in DNA: TGTGCCAGCAGCTTGGACGGGGGACAAGACAATGAGCAGTTCTTC. This sequence encodes CASSLDGGQDNEQFF. This rearrangement joins TRBV7-9 to TRBJ2-1; D is tentatively TRBD1 or TRBD2 (6 bases each). The V end was cut by 3 bases, the J end by 5 bases, with 14 bases between. Germline loops: CDR1 SEHNR, CDR2 FQNEAQ (reference sequence). The CDR3 is made up of 15 amino acids. Supplemented by reference TRBV7-9 and TRBJ2-1, the full variable domain reads DTGVSQNPRHKITKRGQNVTFRCDPISEHNRLYWYRQTLGQGPEFLTYFQNEAQLEKSRLLSDRFSAERPKGSFSTLEIQRTEQGDSAMYLCASSLDGGQDNEQFFGPGTRLTVL.

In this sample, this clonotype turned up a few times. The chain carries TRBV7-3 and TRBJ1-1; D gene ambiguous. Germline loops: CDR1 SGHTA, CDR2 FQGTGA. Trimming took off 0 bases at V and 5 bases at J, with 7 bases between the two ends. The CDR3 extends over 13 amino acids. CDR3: CASSLTPGTEAFF. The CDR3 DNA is TGTGCCAGCAGCTTAACGCCGGGAACTGAAGCTTTCTTT.

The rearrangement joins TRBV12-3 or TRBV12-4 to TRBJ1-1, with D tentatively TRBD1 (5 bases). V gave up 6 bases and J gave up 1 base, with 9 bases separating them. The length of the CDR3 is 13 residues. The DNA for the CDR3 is TGTGCCAGCAGGGGACCAGAGAACACTGAAGCTTTCTTT. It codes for CASRGPENTEAFF.

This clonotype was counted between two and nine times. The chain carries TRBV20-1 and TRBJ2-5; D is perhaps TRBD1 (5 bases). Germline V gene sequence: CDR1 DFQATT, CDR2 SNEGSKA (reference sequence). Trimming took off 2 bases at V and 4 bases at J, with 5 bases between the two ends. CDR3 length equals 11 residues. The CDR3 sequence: CSARQGETQYF. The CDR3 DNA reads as TGCAGTGCTAGACAGGGAGAGACCCAGTACTTC.

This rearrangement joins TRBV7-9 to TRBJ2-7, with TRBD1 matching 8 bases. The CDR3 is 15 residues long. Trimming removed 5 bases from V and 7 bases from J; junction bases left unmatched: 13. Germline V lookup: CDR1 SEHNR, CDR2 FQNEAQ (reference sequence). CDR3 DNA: TGTGCCAGCAGCCCGGACAGGGCCTCCTACAATGAGCAGTACGTC. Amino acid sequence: CASSPDRASYNEQYV.